One and the same sample provided the 29 T cell receptor beta chains below, sequenced in a study of shared clonotypes between healthy human individuals. The assay was immunoSEQ multiplex PCR, and TCRdb's table has in-frame clones only and misses some. The sample holds millions of clones, 95% seen once. The sequencing sample was made of naive CD4+ T cells sorted from blood. As for subset: CD45RA+ positively selected. These receptors all come from a man aged 18 to 30 in good health.

The genes are TRBV11-2 and TRBJ2-7; weak D call: TRBD1 (5 bases). Deletions cut 6 bases from V and 2 bases from J, with 14 bases between. The CDR3 contains 14 residues. From germline, CDR1 is SGHAT and CDR2 FQNNGV. The CDR3 DNA sequence: TGTGCCAGCAGACCGTCGGCAGGGACCTACGAGCAGTACTTC. Its protein is CASRPSAGTYEQYF.

The gene calls are TRBV5-1 and TRBJ2-7; perhaps TRBD1 as D (6 bases). This CDR3 is 14 amino acids long. Germline CDR1 reads SGHRS; CDR2 reads YFSETQ. The V end lost 4 bases, the J end lost 4 bases, and 15 bases lay between the germline ends. CDR3 region: CASSGTGTQYEQYF. CDR3 DNA: TGCGCCAGCAGCGGAACCGGGACACAGTACGAGCAGTACTTC.

The chain carries TRBV28 and TRBJ1-1; D not certain. The germline CDR1 and CDR2 sequences are MDHEN and SYDVKM. Trimming removed 8 bases at V and 5 bases at J, with 18 bases between. The CDR3 is made up of 14 amino acids. CDR3 amino acids: CASRASKRATEAFF. The DNA for the CDR3 is TGTGCCAGCCGGGCGTCTAAGAGGGCGACTGAAGCTTTCTTT. The full variable domain, in which reference TRBV28 and TRBJ1-1 provide the parts outside the CDR3, is DVKVTQSSRYLVKRTGEKVFLECVQDMDHENMFWYRQDPGLGLRLIYFSYDVKMKEKGDIPEGYSVSREKKERFSLILESASTNQTSMYLCASRASKRATEAFFGQGTRLTVV.

This rearrangement joins TRBV18 to TRBJ2-3; TRBD2 matches 13 bases. Losses at the gene ends were 3 bases for V and 9 bases for J; bases not matched to a gene: 9. Germline assignment: CDR1 KGHSH and CDR2 LQKENI. CDR3 length equals 16 residues. The CDR3 DNA follows: TGTGCCAGCTCACCCCTTGGGACTAGCGGGGTGGAGACGCAGTATTTT. It yields the protein CASSPLGTSGVETQYF.

Points on this clone: The identical CDR3 is also encoded by other nucleotide sequences in the sample. The chain links TRBV5-1 to TRBJ2-3; 11 bases are a match to TRBD2. CDR1 and CDR2 (germline): SGHRS, YFSETQ. CDR3 length: 16 amino acids. J gave up 3 bases and V 0 bases, and 3 bases lay outside the gene matches. CDR3 region: CASSLAASGGTDTQYF. CDR3 sequence (DNA): TGCGCCAGCAGCTTGGCGGCTAGCGGGGGGACAGATACGCAGTATTTT.

This clone is a singleton in its sample. The chain joins TRBV9 to TRBJ1-6; D is unclear. CDR3 length: 16 residues. Germline lookup yields CDR1 SGDLS and CDR2 YYNGEE. The V gene lost 0 bases and the J gene lost 5 bases, with 12 bases spanning the gap. CDR3 sequence: CASSVGMPFNNSPLHF. The CDR3 nucleotides are TGTGCCAGCAGCGTAGGAATGCCCTTTAATAATTCACCCCTCCACTTT.

The J gene is TRBJ1-6, the V gene TRBV11-2; D might be TRBD1 (5 bases). CDR1 and CDR2 (germline): SGHAT, FQNNGV. This CDR3 comprises 17 residues. Trimming took off 1 base at V and 0 bases at J, with 10 bases between the two ends. CDR3 in amino acids: CASSLGRAPSYNSPLHF. As DNA, the CDR3 is TGTGCCAGCAGCTTAGGCAGGGCCCCCTCCTATAATTCACCCCTCCACTTT.

To note about this clone: Distinct nucleotide sequences in the sample also encode this CDR3. The J gene is TRBJ2-7, the V gene TRBV5-1; weak D call: TRBD1 (5 bases). CDR1 is SGHRS and CDR2 is YFSETQ in the germline V gene. Between the trimmed V and J ends, which lost 0 bases and 5 bases, there was a span of 9 bases. This CDR3 has 13 amino acids. The CDR3 reads CASSLGQGDEQYF. CDR3 DNA: TGCGCCAGCAGCTTGGGGCAGGGTGACGAGCAGTACTTC.

The chain employs TRBV6-1 and TRBJ1-2; 7 bases align to TRBD1. The CDR3 sequence is 13 residues long. From germline, CDR1 is MNHNS and CDR2 SASEGT. The V and J ends lost 10 bases and 5 bases, in that order; junction bases with no gene match: 10. The CDR3 region has the DNA TGTGCCATGTCGGAGACAGGGCCTTATGGCTACACCTTC. Translating it yields CAMSETGPYGYTF.

Worth noting for this clone: In the same sample, other DNA sequences code for this CDR3. CDR3 nucleotides: TGTGCCAGCTCACCGCCCCGGGGCACAGATACGCAGTATTTT. Protein: CASSPPRGTDTQYF. The genes are TRBV18 and TRBJ2-3; D is uncertain. V dropped 3 bases and J dropped 1 base, with 8 bases sitting between them. The germline CDR1 and CDR2 sequences are KGHSH and LQKENI. The CDR3 totals 14 residues.

J is TRBJ1-1 and V is TRBV2; no definite D call. CDR1 is SNHLY, CDR2 FYNNEI, per germline. V lost 8 bases, J lost 4 bases, and 17 bases lay in between. The length of the CDR3 is 14 residues. The chain's CDR3 is CASSLMARVTEAFF. The CDR3, as DNA: TGTGCCAGCTCCCTTATGGCAAGGGTCACTGAAGCTTTCTTT. The full variable domain, its missing parts supplied by reference TRBV2 and TRBJ1-1, is EPEVTQTPSHQVTQMGQEVILRCVPISNHLYFYWYRQILGQKVEFLVSFYNNEISEKSEIFDDQFSVERPDGSNFTLKIRSTKLEDSAMYFCASSLMARVTEAFFGQGTRLTVV.

On this clone: Other DNA sequences of this sample code for an identical CDR3. This chain joins TRBV9 and TRBJ2-5; 11 positions agree with TRBD2. Trimming at V came to 4 bases and at J to 1 base, leaving 6 bases not matched to a gene. CDR1 and CDR2 from the germline V gene are SGDLS and YYNGEE. This CDR3 region has 16 residues. The CDR3 loop reads CASSPGTSGGQETQYF. For the CDR3, the DNA is TGTGCCAGCAGCCCCGGGACTAGCGGAGGCCAAGAGACCCAGTACTTC.

The CDR3 DNA reads as TGTGCCAGCAGCTTGGCCGCGGGGAACGCAGATACGCAGTATTTT. Translation gives CASSLAAGNADTQYF. The chain carries TRBV5-4 and TRBJ2-3, with D perhaps matching TRBD2 (6 bases). Germline CDR1 and CDR2: SGHNT and YYREEE (reference sequence). With 0 bases removed from V and 4 bases from J, the gap between germline ends came to 12 bases. The CDR3 loop spans 15 amino acids.

This clone has a single count. This rearrangement joins TRBV10-2 to TRBJ1-1; a weak D match, TRBD1 (5 bases). The germline gives CDR1 WSHSY, CDR2 SAAADI. The ends were cut back, 4 bases at V and 10 bases at J, with 10 bases in the middle. This CDR3 comprises 11 residues. The CDR3 protein is CASSAGNGAFF. In nucleotides, the CDR3 is TGCGCCAGCAGTGCAGGGAATGGAGCTTTCTTT.

The V and J genes are TRBV27 and TRBJ2-7; 7 bases match TRBD2. The CDR3 covers 15 residues. Germline assignment: CDR1 MNHEY and CDR2 SMNVEV (reference sequence). The J segment lost 3 bases and the V segment lost 4 bases, leaving 9 bases of the junction unmatched. The CDR3 spells CASSWDGGRIYEQYF. The CDR3 DNA reads TGTGCCAGCAGTTGGGACGGGGGGAGGATCTACGAGCAGTACTTC.

This rearrangement joins TRBV29-1 to TRBJ2-1; 8 bases map to TRBD2. The V and J ends lost 6 bases and 1 base, in that order; junction bases with no gene match: 2. Looked up from germline, CDR1 is SQVTM and CDR2 is ANQGSEA. The CDR3 length is 13 residues. The CDR3 loop reads CSVASGSYNEQFF. CDR3 coding DNA: TGCAGCGTGGCTAGCGGGTCCTACAATGAGCAGTTCTTC.

As for this clone: It may be a read error: a sequence one base away is much more abundant. The sample holds other DNA sequences that translate to the same CDR3. The chain couples TRBV27 to TRBJ2-4; 8 bases line up with TRBD1. The junction had 9 bases not matched to a gene; V was cut back by 5 bases and J by 6 bases. Germline CDR1 MNHEY, CDR2 SMNVEV (reference sequence). The CDR3 is 15 residues long. CDR3 sequence (DNA): TGTGCCAGCAGTCCCCCGACGGGGACAGGAAACATTCAGTACTTC. Protein: CASSPPTGTGNIQYF.

The J gene is TRBJ2-5, the V gene TRBV4-1; 13 bases agree with TRBD2. Germline CDR1 MGHRA, CDR2 YSYEKL. The V and J ends lost 4 bases and 4 bases, in that order; junction bases with no gene match: 12. The length of the CDR3 is 18 residues. The CDR3 loop is CASSPQGLAGPFLETQYF. CDR3 bases: TGCGCCAGCAGCCCCCAGGGACTAGCGGGGCCCTTCTTAGAGACCCAGTACTTC.

This sequence joins TRBV4-3 and TRBJ1-2; the D is unclear. Germline lookup yields CDR1 LGHNA and CDR2 YSLEER. This CDR3 has 15 amino acids. With 2 bases removed from V and 3 bases from J, the gap between germline ends came to 13 bases. The CDR3 DNA reads as TGCGCCAGCAGCCAATCACCTGTAGAAGACTATGGCTACACCTTC. This encodes CASSQSPVEDYGYTF.

Comment on this clone: Relative to the germline gene, one junction end is altered; a read error may explain this. The chain carries TRBV30 and TRBJ2-6; 7 bases are a match to TRBD2. Germline assignment: CDR1 GTSNPN and CDR2 SVGIG (reference sequence). The length of the CDR3 is 16 residues. CDR3 DNA: TGTGCCTGGAGTGAGGGGACTACATCGGGGGGATTACTCGCTTACTTC. Amino acids: CAWSEGTTSGGLLAYF. The whole variable domain, filled in from reference TRBV30 and TRBJ2-6, reads SQTIHQWPATLVQPVGSPLSLECTVEGTSNPNLYWYRQAAGRGLQLLFYSVGIGQISSEVPQNLSASRPQDRQFILSSKKLLLSDSGFYLCAWSEGTTSGGLLAYFGAGSRLTVL.

The rearrangement uses TRBV6-6 and TRBJ2-3; TRBD1 might be the D (5 bases). The length of the CDR3 is 14 residues. Germline V gene sequence: CDR1 MNHNY, CDR2 SVGAGI (reference sequence). The germline V and J ends were trimmed by 4 bases and 4 bases, with 12 bases remaining between them. The CDR3 DNA sequence: TGTGCCAGCAGTTTAACGCTAGGGGCAGATACGCAGTATTTT. Its protein product is CASSLTLGADTQYF.

The genes are TRBV2 and TRBJ1-2, with 7 nucleotides matching TRBD1. From germline, CDR1 is SNHLY and CDR2 FYNNEI. With 8 bases clipped from V and 6 bases from J, the junction kept 12 bases outside the gene matches. The CDR3 consists of 14 residues. The CDR3 region has the DNA TGTGCCAGCCGGAACTTGGACAGGCTCCATGGCTACACCTTC. Translating it yields CASRNLDRLHGYTF.

A few counts support this clone. Other DNA sequences in this sample translate to the same CDR3. This chain uses TRBV7-2 with TRBJ2-7; possibly TRBD1 for D (5 bases). This CDR3 comprises 13 residues. Trimming left V 1 base short and J 3 bases short, with 7 bases between. The germline gives CDR1 SGHTA, CDR2 FQGNSA. This CDR3 is CASSLEQGYEQYF. In DNA form, the CDR3 reads TGTGCCAGCAGCTTAGAGCAGGGCTACGAGCAGTACTTC.

The V gene is TRBV7-3, the J gene TRBJ2-2, with 10 positions matching TRBD2. The CDR3 covers 15 residues. The germline gives CDR1 SGHTA, CDR2 FQGTGA. The junction had 6 bases not matched to a gene; V was cut back by 5 bases and J by 6 bases. The DNA of the CDR3 is TGTGCCAGCAGCCCGAGCGGGGGGGCCGCCGGGGAGCTGTTTTTT. It codes for CASSPSGGAAGELFF.

This sequence joins TRBV5-5 and TRBJ1-4; D remains unclear. The V end was cut by 0 bases, the J end by 8 bases, with 2 bases between. Germline-derived CDR1 and CDR2 are SGHKS and YYEKEE (reference sequence). The CDR3 spans 11 residues. Here the CDR3 reads CASSLDEKLFF. The CDR3 nucleotides are TGTGCCAGCAGCTTGGACGAAAAACTGTTTTTT. The variable domain in full, completed from reference TRBV5-5 and TRBJ1-4, reads DAGVTQSPTHLIKTRGQQVTLRCSPISGHKSVSWYQQVLGQGPQFIFQYYEKEERGRGNFPDRFSARQFPNYSSELNVNALLLGDSALYLCASSLDEKLFFGSGTQLSVL.

The V and J genes are TRBV11-2 and TRBJ2-3; the match to TRBD2 covers 7 bases. The germline V gene has CDR1 SGHAT and CDR2 FQNNGV. V dropped 5 bases and J dropped 5; count of bases not matched to a gene: 7. CDR3 length: 14 residues. In DNA form, the CDR3 reads TGTGCCAGCAGCGGTCCTTTAGCGGGAGATACGCAGTATTTT. The encoded protein is CASSGPLAGDTQYF.

The sample holds one count of this clone. The genes are TRBV10-1 and TRBJ2-5, with a weak D call TRBD2 (5 bases). The CDR3 totals 13 residues. Germline lookup yields CDR1 WNHNN and CDR2 SYGVQD (reference sequence). Trimming removed 3 bases from V and 10 bases from J, with 15 bases in between. The CDR3 protein is CASSEGAVDLQYF. The CDR3 DNA follows: TGCGCCAGCAGTGAAGGAGCGGTGGACCTCCAGTACTTC.

The J gene is TRBJ1-5, the V gene TRBV10-3; D not certain. Trimming removed 3 bases from V and 1 base from J, with 7 bases in between. This CDR3 has 14 residues. Germline V lookup: CDR1 ENHRY, CDR2 SYGVKD. The CDR3: CAISDSRSNQPQHF. The DNA of the CDR3 is TGTGCCATCAGTGACAGTAGAAGCAATCAGCCCCAGCATTTT.

V is TRBV18 and J is TRBJ2-7, with TRBD1 matching 7 bases. CDR1 KGHSH and CDR2 LQKENI come from the germline V gene. The CDR3 contains 14 residues. J was trimmed by 3 bases and V by 4 bases; bases with no gene match: 6. The CDR3 loop is CASSQATGIYEQYF. CDR3 DNA: TGTGCCAGCTCACAAGCGACAGGGATCTACGAGCAGTACTTC.